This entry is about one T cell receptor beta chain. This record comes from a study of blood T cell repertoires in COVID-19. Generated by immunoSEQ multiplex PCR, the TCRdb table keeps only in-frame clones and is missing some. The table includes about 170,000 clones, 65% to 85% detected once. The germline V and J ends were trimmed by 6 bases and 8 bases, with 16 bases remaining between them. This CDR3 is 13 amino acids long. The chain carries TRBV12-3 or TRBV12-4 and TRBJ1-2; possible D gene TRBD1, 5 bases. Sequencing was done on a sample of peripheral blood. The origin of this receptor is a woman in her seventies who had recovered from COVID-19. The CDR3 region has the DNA TGTGCCAGCAGAATGGGGGGGGGTGGGGGCTACACCTTC. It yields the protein CASRMGGGGGYTF.